A few counts support the clone carrying this TCR beta chain. This sample was taken from a study of T cell repertoires in cytomegalovirus infection. MiXCR, applied by TCRdb to the reads, yields one record per CDR3 protein. The sample contains 270,000 or so distinct CDR3 sequences, about 17% of which appear only once. This CDR3 region has 13 residues. The germline gives CDR1 MDHEN, CDR2 SYDVKM. The V end was cut by 3 bases, the J end by 3 bases, with 5 bases between. This receptor was identified in a human donor in good health (CMV status not recorded). Some clones in this sample may be carry-over from other donors' samples. The material sequenced was CD8+ T cells from PBMCs. The rearrangement joins TRBV28 to TRBJ2-2; no clear D gene. In nucleotides, the CDR3 is TGTGCCAGCAGTTTCCCGGACACCGGGGAGCTGTTTTTT. Protein sequence: CASSFPDTGELFF.